This T cell receptor (beta chain) was found in a study of type 1 and type 2 diabetes patients. V gave up 6 bases and J gave up 5 bases, with 17 bases separating them. CDR1 DFQATT and CDR2 SNEGSKA come from the germline V gene (reference sequence). The CDR3 is 14 amino acids. PCR was run on genomic DNA. Multiplex PCR with 30 forward and 13 reverse primers amplified the TCR beta CDR3. Via MiXCR, TCRdb re-called the multiplex PCR reads, giving one row per CDR3 protein. The sample includes 250,000 or so distinct CDR3 sequences, around 47% of them seen just once. The table lists this clonotype with a few counts.

Sequencing used peripheral blood mononuclear cells (PBMCs). The sequence derives from a man aged 18 to 35 with type 2 diabetes. J is TRBJ2-1 and V is TRBV20-1; TRBD2 is a possible D gene (6 bases). The CDR3 coding sequence is TGCAGTGCCACGGGGGAGTCGGAAGACAATGAGCAGTTCTTC. Its translation is CSATGESEDNEQFF.